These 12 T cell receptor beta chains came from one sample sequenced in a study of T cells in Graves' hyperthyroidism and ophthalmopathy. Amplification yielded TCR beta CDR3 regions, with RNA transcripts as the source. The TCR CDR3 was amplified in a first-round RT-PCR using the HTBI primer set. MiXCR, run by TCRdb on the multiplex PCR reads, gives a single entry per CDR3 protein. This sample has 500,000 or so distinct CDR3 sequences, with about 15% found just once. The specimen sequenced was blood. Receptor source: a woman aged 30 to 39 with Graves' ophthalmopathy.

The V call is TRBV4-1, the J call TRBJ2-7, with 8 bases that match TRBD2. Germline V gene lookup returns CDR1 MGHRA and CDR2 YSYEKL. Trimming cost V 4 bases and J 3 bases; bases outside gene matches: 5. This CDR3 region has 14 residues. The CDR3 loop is CASSPTSGYYEQYF. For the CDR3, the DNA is TGCGCCAGCAGCCCAACTAGCGGTTACTACGAGCAGTACTTC.

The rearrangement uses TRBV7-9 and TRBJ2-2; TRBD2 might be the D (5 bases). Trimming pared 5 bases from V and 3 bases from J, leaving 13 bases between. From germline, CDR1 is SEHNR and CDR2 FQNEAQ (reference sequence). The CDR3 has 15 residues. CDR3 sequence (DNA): TGTGCCAGCAGCACCGGGGTCCGATACACCGGGGAGCTGTTTTTT. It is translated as CASSTGVRYTGELFF.

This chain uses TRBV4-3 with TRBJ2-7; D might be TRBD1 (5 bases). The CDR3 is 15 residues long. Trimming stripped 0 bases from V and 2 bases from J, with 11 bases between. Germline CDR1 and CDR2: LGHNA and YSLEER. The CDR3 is CASSQERGLAYEQYF. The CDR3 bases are TGCGCCAGCAGCCAAGAAAGGGGCCTAGCCTACGAGCAGTACTTC.

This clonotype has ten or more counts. DNA of the CDR3: TGTGCCAGCTCCCCCGGAGTGGATCAGCCCCAGCATTTT. Protein: CASSPGVDQPQHF. The chain recombines TRBV18 with TRBJ1-5; D is unclear. Germline CDR1 is KGHSH and CDR2 is LQKENI. Trimming removed 6 bases from V and 5 bases from J, with 11 bases in between. The CDR3 runs to 13 residues.

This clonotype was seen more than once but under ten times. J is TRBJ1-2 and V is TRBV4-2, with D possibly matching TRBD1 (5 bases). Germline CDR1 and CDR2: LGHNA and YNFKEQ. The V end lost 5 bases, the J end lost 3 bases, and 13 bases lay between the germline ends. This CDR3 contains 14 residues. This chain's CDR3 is CASSSDSIYYGYTF. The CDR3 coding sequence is TGTGCCAGCAGCTCCGACAGTATCTACTATGGCTACACCTTC.

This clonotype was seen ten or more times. CDR3 residues: CATSQGRPTGELFF. The DNA for the CDR3 is TGTGCCACCAGTCAGGGCAGACCCACCGGGGAGCTGTTTTTT. V gene TRBV24-1 combines with J gene TRBJ2-2; the D gene is possibly TRBD1 (5 bases). This CDR3 is built from 14 residues. V was pared by 6 bases and J by 4 bases, with 11 bases between. Per germline, CDR1 KGHDR and CDR2 SFDVKD.

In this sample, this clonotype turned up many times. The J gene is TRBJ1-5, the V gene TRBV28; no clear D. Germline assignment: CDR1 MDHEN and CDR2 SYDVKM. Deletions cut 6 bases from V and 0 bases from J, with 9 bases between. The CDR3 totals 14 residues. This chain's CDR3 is CASRPTDSNQPQHF. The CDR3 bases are TGTGCCAGCAGGCCCACAGATAGCAATCAGCCCCAGCATTTT.

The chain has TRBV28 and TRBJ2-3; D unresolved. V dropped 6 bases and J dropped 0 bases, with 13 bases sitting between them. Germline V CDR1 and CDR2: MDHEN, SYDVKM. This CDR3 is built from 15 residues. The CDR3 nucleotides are TGTGCCAGCAGCTACCGGTGGGCTAGCACAGATACGCAGTATTTT. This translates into CASSYRWASTDTQYF.

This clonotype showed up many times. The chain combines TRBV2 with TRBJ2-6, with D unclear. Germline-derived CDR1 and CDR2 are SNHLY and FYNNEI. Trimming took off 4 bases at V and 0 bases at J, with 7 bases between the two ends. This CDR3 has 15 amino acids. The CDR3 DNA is TGTGCCAGCAGTGTATGGGGCTCTGGGGCCAACGTCCTGACTTTC. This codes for CASSVWGSGANVLTF.

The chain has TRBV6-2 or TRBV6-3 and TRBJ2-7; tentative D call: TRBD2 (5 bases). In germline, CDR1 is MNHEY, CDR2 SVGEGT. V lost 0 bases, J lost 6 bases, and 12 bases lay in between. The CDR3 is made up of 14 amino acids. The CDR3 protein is CASSYSSGLVEQYF. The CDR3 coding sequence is TGTGCCAGCAGTTACTCATCAGGACTTGTCGAGCAGTACTTC.

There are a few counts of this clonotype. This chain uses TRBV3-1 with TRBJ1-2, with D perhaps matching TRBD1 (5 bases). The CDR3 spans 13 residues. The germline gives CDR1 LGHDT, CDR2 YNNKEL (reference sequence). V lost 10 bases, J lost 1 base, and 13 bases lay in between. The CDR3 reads CAISGANNYGYTF. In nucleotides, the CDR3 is TGTGCCATCTCCGGGGCCAATAACTATGGCTACACCTTC.

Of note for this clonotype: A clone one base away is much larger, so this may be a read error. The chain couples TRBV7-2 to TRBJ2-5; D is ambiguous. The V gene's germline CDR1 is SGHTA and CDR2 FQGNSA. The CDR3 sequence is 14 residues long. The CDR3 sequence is CDSSLEQTQETQYF. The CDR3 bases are TGTGACAGCAGCTTAGAACAGACCCAAGAGACCCAGTACTTC.